The 22 T cell receptor beta chains in this list originate from one sample, sequenced in a study of blood T cell repertoires in COVID-19. Only in-frame clones appear in the TCRdb table, and some are missing; sequencing was by immunoSEQ multiplex PCR. The table shows about 220,000 clones, with around four fifths occurring only once. Sequenced sample: peripheral blood. The receptors here all came from a young man with active or convalescent COVID-19.

The V call is TRBV19, the J call TRBJ1-6; D is uncertain. Trimming cost V 5 bases and J 8 bases, with 13 bases left between them. CDR3 length: 14 residues. Germline CDR1 reads LNHDA; CDR2 reads SQIVND (reference sequence). Here the CDR3 reads CASSFSGLYSPLHF. CDR3 DNA: TGTGCCAGTAGTTTCAGCGGGCTGTATTCACCCCTCCACTTT.

V and J are TRBV18 and TRBJ2-7; a weak D match, TRBD2 (6 bases). The CDR3 is made up of 11 amino acids. Per germline, CDR1 KGHSH and CDR2 LQKENI. The V and J ends lost 5 bases and 5 bases respectively, with 7 bases between them. The CDR3 DNA follows: TGTGCCAGCTCAGAGCGGGACGAGCAGTACTTC. This sequence encodes CASSERDEQYF.

V gene TRBV5-1 combines with J gene TRBJ2-7, with TRBD1 identical over 12 bases. The CDR3 has 15 amino acids. Per germline, CDR1 SGHRS and CDR2 YFSETQ. The J segment lost 7 bases and the V segment lost 4 bases, leaving 9 bases of the junction unmatched. The CDR3, as DNA: TGCGCCAGCAGCCCCCCGGGACAGGGGGCGGAAGAGCAGTACTTC. This sequence encodes CASSPPGQGAEEQYF.

This chain connects TRBV6-5 to TRBJ1-6; D call uncertain. Trimming shortened V by 2 bases and J by 10 bases, and 12 bases separated the two germline ends. Germline values: CDR1 MNHEY, CDR2 SVGAGI. The CDR3 totals 14 residues. The CDR3 DNA sequence: TGTGCCAGCAGTTACCCGGGGATGGGGTCACCCCTCCACTTT. Translation: CASSYPGMGSPLHF.

This rearrangement joins TRBV6-5 to TRBJ2-2; D might be TRBD2 (6 bases). This CDR3 contains 14 residues. Per the germline V gene, CDR1 is MNHEY and CDR2 is SVGAGI. Between the trimmed V and J ends, which lost 9 bases and 3 bases, there was a span of 14 bases. The DNA for the CDR3 is TGTGCCAGTGGACGGGGACTCGACACCGGGGAGCTGTTTTTT. Translated, it gives CASGRGLDTGELFF.

CDR3 nucleotides: TGTGCCAGCAGCTCCCTCGGGGTCCCCAACACAGATACGCAGTATTTT. Protein: CASSSLGVPNTDTQYF. The gene calls are TRBV5-6 and TRBJ2-3; D is possibly TRBD2 (5 bases). Germline CDR1 and CDR2: SGHDT and YYEEEE. The CDR3 has 16 residues. Trimming stripped 3 bases from V and 2 bases from J, with 16 bases between. Full variable domain (missing parts from reference TRBV5-6 and TRBJ2-3): DAGVTQSPTHLIKTRGQQVTLRCSPKSGHDTVSWYQQALGQGPQFIFQYYEEEERQRGNFPDRFSGHQFPNYSSELNVNALLLGDSALYLCASSSLGVPNTDTQYFGPGTRLTVL.

The chain is built from TRBV4-2 and TRBJ2-1; maybe TRBD2 (7 bases). CDR1 is LGHNA, CDR2 YNFKEQ, per germline. The CDR3 consists of 16 residues. V lost 1 base to trimming and J lost 7 bases, with 17 bases between them. The CDR3 protein is CASSQALGGRRNEQFF. The DNA of the CDR3 is TGTGCCAGCAGCCAAGCCCTCGGGGGGCGTAGGAATGAGCAGTTCTTC.

This chain joins TRBV28 and TRBJ2-7; 8 positions match TRBD2. Unmatched junction bases numbered 10, after V lost 4 bases and J lost 2 bases. The CDR3 covers 16 residues. CDR1 and CDR2 (germline): MDHEN, SYDVKM. The CDR3 DNA reads TGTGCCAGCAGTTCACTTACAAGCGGGAGTGCCTACGAGCAGTACTTC. Protein product: CASSSLTSGSAYEQYF.

This chain joins TRBV7-9 and TRBJ2-1; 10 positions match TRBD1. The V and J ends lost 7 bases and 4 bases, in that order; junction bases with no gene match: 4. CDR1 and CDR2 (germline): SEHNR, FQNEAQ (reference sequence). This CDR3 is built from 14 residues. The CDR3: CASTPGQGYNEQFF. CDR3 in DNA: TGTGCCAGCACCCCGGGACAGGGGTACAATGAGCAGTTCTTC.

V and J are TRBV28 and TRBJ1-5; D gene unclear. The CDR3 totals 11 residues. Trimming left V 5 bases short and J 6 bases short, with 5 bases between. The germline V gene has CDR1 MDHEN and CDR2 SYDVKM. CDR3 sequence (DNA): TGTGCCAGCAGTCTCGGTCAGCCCCAGCATTTT. The encoded protein is CASSLGQPQHF.

The chain couples TRBV5-5 to TRBJ2-3; possible D gene TRBD1, 6 bases. V lost 4 bases and J 0 bases, leaving 18 bases between the germline ends. Germline V gives CDR1 SGHKS, CDR2 YYEKEE (reference sequence). CDR3 length: 17 amino acids. CDR3 sequence: CASSTLLQGYSTDTQYF. The DNA of the CDR3 is TGTGCCAGCAGCACTCTTCTACAGGGTTATAGCACAGATACGCAGTATTTT.

The chain joins TRBV7-2 to TRBJ2-7; D is unclear. CDR1 SGHTA and CDR2 FQGNSA come from the germline V gene. The CDR3 contains 13 residues. Trimming took 5 bases from V and 2 from J, leaving 10 bases between them. CDR3 nucleotides: TGTGCCAGCAGCCGCCGCGGAACCTACGAGCAGTACTTC. It codes for CASSRRGTYEQYF.

There are a few counts of this clone. The J gene is TRBJ2-7, the V gene TRBV5-4, with no clear D. CDR1 is SGHNT, CDR2 YYREEE, per germline (reference sequence). This CDR3 comprises 14 residues. V lost 0 bases and J lost 2, with 9 bases in between. The chain's CDR3 is CASSLGGGTYEQYF. For the CDR3, the DNA is TGTGCCAGCAGCTTGGGCGGTGGAACCTACGAGCAGTACTTC.

The J gene is TRBJ1-1, the V gene TRBV12-3 or TRBV12-4; D gene unclear. The length of the CDR3 is 12 residues. The V end was cut by 4 bases, the J end by 5 bases, with 8 bases between. CDR3 bases: TGTGCCAGCAGTTCCCCCACTACTGAAGCTTTCTTT. Amino acid sequence: CASSSPTTEAFF.

To note about this clone: An end of the junction does not agree with germline; a read error may underlie this. The rearrangement links TRBV29-1 to TRBJ2-3; 8 nucleotides agree with TRBD2. The germline gives CDR1 SQVTM, CDR2 ANQGSEA. CDR3 length: 14 residues. The CDR3 bases are TGCAGCGTTACCACTAGCGGAAACACACATACGCAGTATTTT. It yields the protein CSVTTSGNTHTQYF.

DNA of the CDR3: TGTGCCAGTAGGGACTACGGGGTGAACACTGAAGCTTTCTTT. Translated: CASRDYGVNTEAFF. The rearrangement links TRBV19 to TRBJ1-1; D not certain. Trimming pared 6 bases from V and 0 bases from J, leaving 11 bases between. The V gene's germline CDR1 is LNHDA and CDR2 SQIVND (reference sequence). The length of the CDR3 is 14 residues.

This chain links TRBV7-2 with TRBJ2-7; a weak D match, TRBD2 (6 bases). The CDR3 covers 17 residues. The V gene lost 1 base and the J gene lost 2 bases, with 18 bases spanning the gap. In germline, CDR1 is SGHTA, CDR2 FQGNSA. CDR3 coding DNA: TGTGCCAGCAGCTTAGGGGGATGGAGCGGGCCAACCTACGAGCAGTACTTC. Its protein is CASSLGGWSGPTYEQYF.

The chain carries TRBV5-4 and TRBJ1-2; 8 nucleotides match TRBD1. This CDR3 comprises 14 residues. Germline loops: CDR1 SGHNT, CDR2 YYREEE (reference sequence). J was trimmed by 8 bases and V by 4 bases; bases with no gene match: 10. DNA of the CDR3: TGTGCCAGCAGCACGGACAGGGTCGGTCTCGGCTACACCTTC. Protein: CASSTDRVGLGYTF.

This rearrangement joins TRBV6-5 to TRBJ2-3, with D possibly TRBD2 on 7 matching bases. The length of the CDR3 is 15 residues. V was clipped by 0 bases and J by 5 bases, with 12 bases between them. Germline CDR1 reads MNHEY; CDR2 reads SVGAGI. The CDR3 region has the DNA TGTGCCAGCAGTTACTCTGGGGGGGCTGTAGATACGCAGTATTTT. Protein sequence: CASSYSGGAVDTQYF.

The rearrangement uses TRBV5-1 and TRBJ2-7; D possibly corresponds to TRBD2 (5 bases). Per the germline V gene, CDR1 is SGHRS and CDR2 is YFSETQ. The CDR3 extends over 12 amino acids. Trimming pared 2 bases from V and 10 bases from J, leaving 13 bases between. This chain's CDR3 is CASSFRGTEQYF. The CDR3 DNA reads as TGCGCCAGCAGCTTCCGGGGAACTGAACAGTACTTC.

The chain is built from TRBV6-5 and TRBJ2-5; no reliable D call. Germline CDR1 MNHEY, CDR2 SVGAGI. The V end lost 4 bases, the J end lost 3 bases, and 9 bases lay between the germline ends. The CDR3 extends over 13 amino acids. The CDR3 nucleotides read TGTGCCAGCAGTTCGACAAACAAAGAGACCCAGTACTTC. This translates into CASSSTNKETQYF.

The chain is built from TRBV19 and TRBJ1-1; D might be TRBD1 (6 bases). V lost 6 bases to trimming and J lost 8 bases, with 10 bases between them. Germline assignment: CDR1 LNHDA and CDR2 SQIVND (reference sequence). This CDR3 region has 11 residues. The CDR3 loop reads CASSPGVEAFF. The DNA of the CDR3 is TGTGCCAGTAGCCCAGGGGTCGAAGCTTTCTTT.